This T cell receptor beta chain is from a study of blood T cell repertoires in COVID-19. V was shortened by 7 bases and J by 2 bases, with 7 bases between the two germline ends. The CDR3 runs to 12 residues. Looked up from germline, CDR1 is SGHTA and CDR2 is FQGNSA. Libraries were prepared by immunoSEQ multiplex PCR; TCRdb keeps only in-frame clonotypes and omits some of them. The sample carries approximately 380,000 clones, approximately 93% recorded once. This clone has a single count. Source material: PBMCs or T cells enriched from blood (not recorded which). V usage is TRBV7-2 and J usage is TRBJ2-3; D remains unclear. This sequence originates from a woman aged 40 to 50 who had been exposed to COVID-19. Written as DNA, the CDR3 is TGTGCCAGCACCCTTCCCACAGATACGCAGTATTTT. This encodes CASTLPTDTQYF.